These 7 T cell receptor beta chains were all obtained from the same sample, sequenced in a study of metastatic and nonmetastatic thyroid tumors. TCRdb reanalyzed the PCR reads via MiXCR. The sample carries approximately 25,000 clones, around 14% recorded once. Every patient underwent thyroid surgery untreated. Sequenced material: blood. The receptors stem from a male donor with papillary thyroid cancer or a benign thyroid nodule (not recorded which). Some clones in this sample may be carry-over from other donors' samples.

This clone was found many times. At one end the junction does not follow the germline gene, possibly because of a read error. The same CDR3 arises from other DNA sequences in this sample as well. This rearrangement joins TRBV28 to TRBJ1-4; tentatively, D is TRBD1 (5 bases). There are 15 residues in the CDR3. Germline CDR1 is MDHEN and CDR2 is SYDVKM. The CDR3: CASSPRGSTNEKLFF. CDR3 in DNA: TGTGCCAGCAGCCCAAGGGGATCAACTAATGAAAAGCTGTTTTTT.

There are many counts of this clone. The CDR3: CSASERRNEQFF. CDR3 bases: TGCAGTGCTAGCGAGCGGCGCAATGAGCAGTTCTTC. The chain carries TRBV20-1 and TRBJ2-1; a weak D match, TRBD2 (5 bases). V lost 3 bases, J lost 6 bases, and 9 bases lay in between. Germline CDR1 is DFQATT and CDR2 is SNEGSKA (reference sequence). This CDR3 comprises 12 residues.

Notes on this clone: The junction departs from the called germline gene at one end, perhaps through a read error. This chain connects TRBV9 to TRBJ2-3; 8 nucleotides align to TRBD2. The CDR3 contains 14 residues. CDR1 and CDR2 (germline): SGDLS, YYNGEE. The CDR3 DNA follows: TGTGCCATCAGCCCCTCCGGGGGGGCATATACGCAGTATTTT. Encoded protein: CAISPSGGAYTQYF.

This clone was recorded at least ten times. The chain recombines TRBV30 with TRBJ1-6, with a possible D match to TRBD1 (5 bases). The CDR3 loop spans 14 amino acids. V shed 0 bases and J shed 2 bases, with 5 bases lying between them. Germline V CDR1 and CDR2: GTSNPN, SVGIG (reference sequence). The CDR3 DNA reads TGTGCCTGGAGTGTGGGGCCCTATAATTCACCCCTCCACTTT. This encodes CAWSVGPYNSPLHF.

This clone has ten or more counts. The chain employs TRBV29-1 and TRBJ1-2; 7 bases agree with TRBD1. The CDR3 has 16 amino acids. Germline V gene sequence: CDR1 SQVTM, CDR2 ANQGSEA. V dropped 1 base and J dropped 1; count of bases not matched to a gene: 9. In DNA form, the CDR3 reads TGCAGCGTTGAAGGTCGACAGGGAAATAGTAACTATGGCTACACCTTC. It codes for CSVEGRQGNSNYGYTF. The whole variable domain, filled in from reference TRBV29-1 and TRBJ1-2, reads SAVISQKPSRDICQRGTSLTIQCQVDSQVTMMFWYRQQPGQSLTLIATANQGSEATYESGFVIDKFPISRPNLTFSTLTVSNMSPEDSSIYLCSVEGRQGNSNYGYTFGSGTRLTVV.

In its sample, this clone was seen many times. This chain connects TRBV7-9 to TRBJ1-5, with D perhaps TRBD1 (5 bases). The CDR3 runs to 13 residues. The V end was cut by 2 bases, the J end by 6 bases, with 8 bases between. CDR1 SEHNR and CDR2 FQNEAQ come from the germline V gene (reference sequence). The CDR3 region has the DNA TGTGCCAGCAGCTTACAGGGCAGTCAGCCCCAGCATTTT. It translates to CASSLQGSQPQHF.

The chain links TRBV6-2 or TRBV6-3 to TRBJ2-3, with 8 bases lining up with TRBD2. The CDR3 is made up of 16 amino acids. Germline CDR1 is MNHEY and CDR2 is SVGEGT. With V trimmed by 6 bases and J by 4 bases, 12 bases remained unmatched. The DNA of the CDR3 is TGTGCCAGCAGGCGGTTGACGGGAGGGTTGGCAGATACGCAGTATTTT. Its translation: CASRRLTGGLADTQYF.